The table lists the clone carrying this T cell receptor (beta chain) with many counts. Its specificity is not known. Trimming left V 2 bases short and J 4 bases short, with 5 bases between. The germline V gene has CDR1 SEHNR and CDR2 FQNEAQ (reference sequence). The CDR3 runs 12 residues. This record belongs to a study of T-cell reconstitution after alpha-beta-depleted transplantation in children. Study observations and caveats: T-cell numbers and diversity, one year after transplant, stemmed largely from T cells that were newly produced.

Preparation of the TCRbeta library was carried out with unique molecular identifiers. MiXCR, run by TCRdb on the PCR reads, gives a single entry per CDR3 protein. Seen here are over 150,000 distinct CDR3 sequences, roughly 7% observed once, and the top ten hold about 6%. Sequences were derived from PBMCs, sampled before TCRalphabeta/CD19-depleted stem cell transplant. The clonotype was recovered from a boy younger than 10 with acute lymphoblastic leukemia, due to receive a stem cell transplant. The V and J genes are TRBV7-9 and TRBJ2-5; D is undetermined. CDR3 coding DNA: TGTGCCAGCAGCTTACTTTCAGAGACCCAGTACTTC. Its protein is CASSLLSETQYF.